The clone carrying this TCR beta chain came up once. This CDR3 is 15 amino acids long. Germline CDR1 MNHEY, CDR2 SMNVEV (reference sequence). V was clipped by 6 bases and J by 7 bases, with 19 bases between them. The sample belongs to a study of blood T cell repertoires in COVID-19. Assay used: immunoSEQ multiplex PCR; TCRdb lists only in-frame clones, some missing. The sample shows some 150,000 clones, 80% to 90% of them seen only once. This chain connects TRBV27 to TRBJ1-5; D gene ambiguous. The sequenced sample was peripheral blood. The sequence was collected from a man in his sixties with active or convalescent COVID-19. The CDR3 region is CASSPMWGEEQPQHF. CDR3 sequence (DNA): TGTGCCAGCAGCCCCATGTGGGGAGAGGAGCAGCCCCAGCATTTT.